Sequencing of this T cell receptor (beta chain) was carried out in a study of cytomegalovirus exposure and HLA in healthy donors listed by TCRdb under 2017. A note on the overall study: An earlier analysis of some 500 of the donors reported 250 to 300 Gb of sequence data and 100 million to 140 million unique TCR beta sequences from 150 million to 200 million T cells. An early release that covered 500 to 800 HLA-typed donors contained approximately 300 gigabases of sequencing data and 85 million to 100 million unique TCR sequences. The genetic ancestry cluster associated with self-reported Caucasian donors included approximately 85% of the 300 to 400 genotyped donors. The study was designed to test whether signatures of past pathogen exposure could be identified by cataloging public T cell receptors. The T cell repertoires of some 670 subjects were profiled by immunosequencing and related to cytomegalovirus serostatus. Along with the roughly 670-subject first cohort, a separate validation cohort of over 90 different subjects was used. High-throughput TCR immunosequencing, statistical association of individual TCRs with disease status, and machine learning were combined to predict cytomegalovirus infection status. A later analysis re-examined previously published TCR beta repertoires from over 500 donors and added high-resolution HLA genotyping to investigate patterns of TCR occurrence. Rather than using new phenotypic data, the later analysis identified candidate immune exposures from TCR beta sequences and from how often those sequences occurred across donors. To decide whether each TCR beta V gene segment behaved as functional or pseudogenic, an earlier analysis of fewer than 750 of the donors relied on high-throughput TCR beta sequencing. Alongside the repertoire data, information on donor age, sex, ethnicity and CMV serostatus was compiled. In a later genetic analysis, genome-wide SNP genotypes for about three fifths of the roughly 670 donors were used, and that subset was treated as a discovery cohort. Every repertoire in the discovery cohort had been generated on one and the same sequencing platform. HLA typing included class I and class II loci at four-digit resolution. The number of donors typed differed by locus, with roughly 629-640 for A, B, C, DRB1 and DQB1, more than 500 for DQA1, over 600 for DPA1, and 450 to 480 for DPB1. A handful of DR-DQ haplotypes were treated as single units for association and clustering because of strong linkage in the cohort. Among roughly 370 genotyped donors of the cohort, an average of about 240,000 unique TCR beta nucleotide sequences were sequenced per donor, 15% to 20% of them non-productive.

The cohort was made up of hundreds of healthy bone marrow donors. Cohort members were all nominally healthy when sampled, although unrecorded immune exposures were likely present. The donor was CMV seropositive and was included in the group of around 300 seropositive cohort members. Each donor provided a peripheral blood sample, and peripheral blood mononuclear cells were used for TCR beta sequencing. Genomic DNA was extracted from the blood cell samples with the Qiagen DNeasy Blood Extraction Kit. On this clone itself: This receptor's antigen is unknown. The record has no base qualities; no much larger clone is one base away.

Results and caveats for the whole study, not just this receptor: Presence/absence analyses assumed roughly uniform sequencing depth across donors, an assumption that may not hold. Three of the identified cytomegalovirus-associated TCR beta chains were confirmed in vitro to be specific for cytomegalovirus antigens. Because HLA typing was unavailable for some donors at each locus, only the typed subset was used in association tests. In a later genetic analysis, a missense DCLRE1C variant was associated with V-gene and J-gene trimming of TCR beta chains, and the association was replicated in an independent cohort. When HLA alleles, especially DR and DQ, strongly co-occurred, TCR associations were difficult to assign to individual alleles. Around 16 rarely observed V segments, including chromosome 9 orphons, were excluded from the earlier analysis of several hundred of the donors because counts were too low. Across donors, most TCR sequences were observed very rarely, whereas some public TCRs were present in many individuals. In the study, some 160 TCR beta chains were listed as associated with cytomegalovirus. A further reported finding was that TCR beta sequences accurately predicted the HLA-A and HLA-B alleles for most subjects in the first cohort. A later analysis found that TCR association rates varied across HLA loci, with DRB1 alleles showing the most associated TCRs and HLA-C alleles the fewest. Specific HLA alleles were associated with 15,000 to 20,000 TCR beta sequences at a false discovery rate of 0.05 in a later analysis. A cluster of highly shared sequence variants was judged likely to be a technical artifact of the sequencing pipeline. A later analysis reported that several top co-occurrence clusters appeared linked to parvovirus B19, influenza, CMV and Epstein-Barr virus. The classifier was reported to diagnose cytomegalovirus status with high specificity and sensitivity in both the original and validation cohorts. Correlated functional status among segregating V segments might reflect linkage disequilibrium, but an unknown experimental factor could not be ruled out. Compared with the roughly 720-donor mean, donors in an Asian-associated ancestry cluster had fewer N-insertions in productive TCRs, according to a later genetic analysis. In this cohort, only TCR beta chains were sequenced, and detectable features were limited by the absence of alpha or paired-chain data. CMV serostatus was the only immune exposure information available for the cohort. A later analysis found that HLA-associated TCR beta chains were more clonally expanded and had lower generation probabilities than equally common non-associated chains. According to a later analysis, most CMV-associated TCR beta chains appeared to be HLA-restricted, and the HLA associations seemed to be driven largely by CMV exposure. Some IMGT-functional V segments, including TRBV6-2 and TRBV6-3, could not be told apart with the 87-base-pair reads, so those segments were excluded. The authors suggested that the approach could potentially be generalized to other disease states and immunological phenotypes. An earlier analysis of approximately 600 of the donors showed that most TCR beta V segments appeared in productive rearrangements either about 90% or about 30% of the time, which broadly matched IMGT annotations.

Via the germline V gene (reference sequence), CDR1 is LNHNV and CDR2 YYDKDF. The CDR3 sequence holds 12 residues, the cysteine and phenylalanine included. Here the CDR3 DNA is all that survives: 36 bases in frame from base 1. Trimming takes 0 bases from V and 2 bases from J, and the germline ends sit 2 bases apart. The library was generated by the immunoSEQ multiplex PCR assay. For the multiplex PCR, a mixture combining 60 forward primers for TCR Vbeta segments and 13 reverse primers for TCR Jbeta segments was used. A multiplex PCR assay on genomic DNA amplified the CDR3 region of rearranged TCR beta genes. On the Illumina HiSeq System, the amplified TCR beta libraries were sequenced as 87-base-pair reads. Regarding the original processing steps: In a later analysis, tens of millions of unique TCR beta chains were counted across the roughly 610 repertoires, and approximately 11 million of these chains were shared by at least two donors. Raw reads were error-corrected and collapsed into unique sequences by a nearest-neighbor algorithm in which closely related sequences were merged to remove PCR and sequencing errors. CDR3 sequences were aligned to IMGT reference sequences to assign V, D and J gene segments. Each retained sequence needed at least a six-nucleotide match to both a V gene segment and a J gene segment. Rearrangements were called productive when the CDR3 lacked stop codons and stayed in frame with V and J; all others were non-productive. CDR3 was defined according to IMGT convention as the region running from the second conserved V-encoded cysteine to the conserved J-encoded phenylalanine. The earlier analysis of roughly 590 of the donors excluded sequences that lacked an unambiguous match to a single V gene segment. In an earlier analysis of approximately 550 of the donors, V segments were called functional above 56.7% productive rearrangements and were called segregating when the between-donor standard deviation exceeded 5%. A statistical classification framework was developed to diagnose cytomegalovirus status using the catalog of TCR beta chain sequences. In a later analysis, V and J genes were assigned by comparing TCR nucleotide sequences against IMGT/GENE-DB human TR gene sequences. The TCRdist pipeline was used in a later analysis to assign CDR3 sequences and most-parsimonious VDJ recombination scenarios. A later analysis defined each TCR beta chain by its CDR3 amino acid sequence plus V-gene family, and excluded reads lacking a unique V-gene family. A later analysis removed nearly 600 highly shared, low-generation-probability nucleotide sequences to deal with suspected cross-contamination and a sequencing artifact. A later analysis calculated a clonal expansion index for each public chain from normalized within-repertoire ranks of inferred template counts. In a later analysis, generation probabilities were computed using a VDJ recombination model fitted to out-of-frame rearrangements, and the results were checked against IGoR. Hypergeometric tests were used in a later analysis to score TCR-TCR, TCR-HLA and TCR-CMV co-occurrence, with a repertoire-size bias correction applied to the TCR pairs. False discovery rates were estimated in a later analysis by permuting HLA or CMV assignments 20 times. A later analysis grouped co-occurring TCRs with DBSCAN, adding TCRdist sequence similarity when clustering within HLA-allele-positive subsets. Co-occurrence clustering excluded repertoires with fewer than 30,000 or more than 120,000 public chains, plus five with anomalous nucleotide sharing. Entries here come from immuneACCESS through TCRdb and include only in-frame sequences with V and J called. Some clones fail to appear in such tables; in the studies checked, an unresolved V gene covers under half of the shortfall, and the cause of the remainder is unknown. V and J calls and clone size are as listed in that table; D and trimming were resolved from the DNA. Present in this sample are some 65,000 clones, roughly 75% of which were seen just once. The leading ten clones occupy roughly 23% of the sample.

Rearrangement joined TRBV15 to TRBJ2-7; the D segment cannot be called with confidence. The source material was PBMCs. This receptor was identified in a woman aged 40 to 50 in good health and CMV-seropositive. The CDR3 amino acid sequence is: CATSRDTYEQYF. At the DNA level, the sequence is TGTGCCACCAGCAGAGATACCTACGAGCAGTACTTC.